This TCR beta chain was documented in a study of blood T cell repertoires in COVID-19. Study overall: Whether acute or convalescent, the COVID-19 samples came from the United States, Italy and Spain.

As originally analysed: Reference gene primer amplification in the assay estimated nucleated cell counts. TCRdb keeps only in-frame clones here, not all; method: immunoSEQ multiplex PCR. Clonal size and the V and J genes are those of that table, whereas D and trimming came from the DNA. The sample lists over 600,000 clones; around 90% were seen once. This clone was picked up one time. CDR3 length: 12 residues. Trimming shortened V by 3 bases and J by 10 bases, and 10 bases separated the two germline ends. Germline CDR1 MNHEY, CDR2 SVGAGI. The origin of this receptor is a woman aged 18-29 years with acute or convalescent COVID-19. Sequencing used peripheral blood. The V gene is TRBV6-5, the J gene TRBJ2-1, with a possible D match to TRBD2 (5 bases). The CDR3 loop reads CASSYFGGEQFF. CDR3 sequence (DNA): TGTGCCAGCAGTTATTTTGGCGGGGAGCAGTTCTTC.